Presented here are 7 T cell receptor beta chains from one specimen sequenced in a study of cytomegalovirus exposure and HLA in healthy donors. In the PCR, 60 Vbeta and 13 Jbeta primers were used. Clones were read by immunoSEQ multiplex PCR, and TCRdb kept only the in-frame ones, dropping some. The sample records around 200,000 clones, 75% to 90% being singletons. The sequencing input was PBMCs. These TCRs come from a man aged 35-49 years in good health and CMV-seropositive.

This sequence joins TRBV28 and TRBJ1-5; no clear D gene. Germline CDR1 MDHEN, CDR2 SYDVKM. V lost 2 bases and J lost 5, with 4 bases in between. The CDR3 spans 12 residues. In nucleotides, the CDR3 is TGTGCCAGCAGTTTACAATATCAGCCCCAGCATTTT. Residues: CASSLQYQPQHF.

V gene TRBV13 combines with J gene TRBJ2-2, with 9 bases aligning to TRBD2. Germline V gene lookup returns CDR1 PRHDT and CDR2 FYEKMQ (reference sequence). V dropped 5 bases and J dropped 5; count of bases not matched to a gene: 12. This CDR3 comprises 17 residues. The CDR3: CASSEFGERGDTGELFF. CDR3 nucleotide sequence: TGTGCCAGCAGCGAGTTTGGGGAGCGGGGGGATACCGGGGAGCTGTTTTTT.

The count of this clone is one. CDR3 region: CASRGTGRAPQHF. The CDR3 DNA follows: TGTGCCAGCAGAGGAACAGGGAGGGCGCCCCAGCATTTT. The rearrangement joins TRBV6-1 to TRBJ1-5, with D possibly matching TRBD1 (6 bases). Trimming removed 6 bases at V and 9 bases at J, with 15 bases between. CDR3 length: 13 amino acids. Germline loops: CDR1 MNHNS, CDR2 SASEGT.

The CDR3 DNA follows: TGTGCCAGCAGCGTCGGGGAAGCGGTTGAAAAACTGTTTTTT. It is translated as CASSVGEAVEKLFF. V gene TRBV9 combines with J gene TRBJ1-4; D is unclear. This CDR3 region has 14 residues. Trimming left V 2 bases short and J 7 bases short, with 12 bases between. Germline loops: CDR1 SGDLS, CDR2 YYNGEE.

Concerning this clone itself: One end of the junction varies from germline; a read error may be responsible. The V call is TRBV7-9, the J call TRBJ1-2; no clear D. The CDR3 is 13 amino acids. Germline V gives CDR1 SEHNR, CDR2 FQNEAQ (reference sequence). The CDR3, as DNA: TGTTCCAGCAGCTTAAAAGTTAGCTATGGCTACACCTTC. It yields the protein CSSSLKVSYGYTF.

This chain connects TRBV2 to TRBJ1-1; no firm D call. Trimming took off 3 bases at V and 11 bases at J, with 13 bases between the two ends. CDR1 and CDR2 (germline): SNHLY, FYNNEI. This CDR3 comprises 12 residues. The CDR3 reads CASSEGAGRAFF. CDR3 coding DNA: TGTGCCAGCAGTGAGGGAGCCGGTAGGGCTTTCTTT.

The CDR3: CASSQDRYYEQYF. CDR3 sequence (DNA): TGCGCCAGCAGCCAGGACAGATACTACGAGCAGTACTTC. The J gene is TRBJ2-7, the V gene TRBV4-3; possibly TRBD1 for D (6 bases). From germline, CDR1 is LGHNA and CDR2 YSLEER. The CDR3 extends over 13 amino acids. The ends were cut back, 3 bases at V and 3 bases at J, with 9 bases in the middle.